The sequence of this TCR beta chain was determined in a study of T cell clonality in common variable immunodeficiency (dated by TCRdb to 2014 to 2015). What the study reported, not specific to this receptor: Healthy controls shared more TCRbeta clones with each other than CVID subjects shared among themselves (p < 0.0001). CVID TCRbeta sequences were reported to have fewer deletions and N-nucleotide insertions and to lack highly modified clones with 13 or more V deletions. Although equal DNA input was used, an average of roughly 89,000 unique sequences per sample was obtained for controls, compared with some 30,000 for CVID samples. According to the authors, figuring out what caused the increased clonality in CVID would require sequencing the repertoires of T cell subpopulations. Differences among patients in the CVID cohort limited the correlations between repertoire features and clinical complications. Compared with healthy controls, CVID subjects showed increased TCRbeta clonality (t-test p = 0.018), a feature most characteristic of about a third of subjects.

V gives up 5 bases and J gives up 5 bases, and the segment between their germline ends measures 7 bases. The CDR3 has 11 amino acids, counting the end cysteine and phenylalanine. The DNA shown is the part of the CDR3 that was read: 24 bases, in frame from base 1. CVID samples and control samples contributed equivalent amounts of genomic DNA as sequencing input. For every sample, a 60 bp segment covering the rearranged TCRbeta CDR3 region was amplified and then sequenced. The immunoSEQ assay, a bias-corrected multiplex PCR combined with high-throughput sequencing, was used for TCRbeta amplification. In the authors' own workflow: Each unique nucleotide sequence was treated as a clone and annotated with V, D and J genes, copy number and frequency. Sequences were labeled productive if in frame, and non-productive if out of frame or containing stop codons. As previously described, clonality was computed from Shannon's entropy. The predicted amino acid sequences of productive clones were used to derive mean CDR3 Kyte-Doolittle hydropathy. Using the R hclust function, scaled V gene usage was clustered hierarchically with Manhattan distance and complete linkage. Sharing of clones by CDR3 amino acid sequence was evaluated by resampling 12 repertoires per group over 100 rounds. The repertoires were searched for about 70 published EBV-specific and some 250 published CMV-specific TCRbeta sequences. A couple of CVID samples yielding fewer than 10,000 sequences were excluded from analysis, leaving a few dozen CVID repertoires. TCRdb limited this immuneACCESS table to in-frame rearrangements with V and J called. A share of clones is missing; checked studies link under half to unresolved V genes, and the rest is unexplained. The V and J calls and clone size come from that table; D and trimming were worked out from the DNA. With under 45,000 clones recorded, this sample contains no clone counted only once. The ten largest clones take up 9.5% of the sample.

Most CVID patients and most healthy controls were of Caucasian heritage. From each donor, about 4.5 to 9 ml of heparinized peripheral whole blood was collected. Genomic DNA from adults with common variable immune deficiency (CVID) and from healthy adult controls was the source for sequencing TCRbeta CDR3 repertoires. A total of 22 healthy adult volunteers (roughly 12 female and about 10 male; age range roughly 20 to 75 years, mean age around 31) were included in the control group. Diluted blood was density-centrifuged over Hypaque 1077 or Ficoll-Paque to isolate peripheral blood mononuclear cells. Genomic DNA was extracted from unsorted mononuclear cells by Qiagen column purification or by a centrifugation-based method. A word on this clone: Its antigen specificity is not known. Read data end 3 residues before the CDR3 end; the end is taken from the germline J gene.

The TCR was taken from a person between 18 and 75 years old in good health. This receptor chain uses TRBV6-7 and TRBJ2-7; no D gene is confidently identified. TRBV6-7 carries the ORF label, with uncertain function. The sample comprised peripheral blood mononuclear cells. The CDR3 protein is CASSVRDEQYF. The sequenced CDR3 bases are TGTGCCAGCAGTGTACGGGACGAG.